This T cell receptor (beta chain) was documented in a study of blood T cell repertoires in COVID-19. Original handling: Amplification from reference gene primers served as the basis for estimated nucleated cell counts. Sequencing was performed with immunoSEQ multiplex PCR; in TCRdb, only in-frame clones are kept and a portion is missing. V, J and clone size reflect that table, while D and trimming were determined from the DNA. The sample holds about 180,000 clones, 80% seen once. Everyone who took part was 18 to 89 years old, and they came from about two dozen US areas. Clinical history as reported by participants underpinned cohort assignment. Within the 2 weeks before study entry, each person in the exposed group met a COVID-19 case. The CDR3 consists of 17 residues. Germline loops: CDR1 SGDLS, CDR2 YYNGEE. The V gene end was trimmed by 2 bases and the J gene end by 4 bases; junction bases not matched to a gene: 4.

The source of this sequence is a man aged 55 to 70 who had been exposed to COVID-19. The sequencing sample was made of PBMCs or T cells enriched from blood (not recorded which). The chain uses TRBV9 and TRBJ2-2; 14 bases are shared with TRBD2. CDR3: CASSVGLAGGRTGELFF. The CDR3 DNA is TGTGCCAGCAGCGTCGGACTAGCGGGAGGCCGCACCGGGGAGCTGTTTTTT.